Each of the 18 T cell receptor beta chains below was sequenced from the same sample in a study of cytomegalovirus exposure and HLA in healthy donors. In the PCR, 60 Vbeta and 13 Jbeta primers were used. The method was immunoSEQ multiplex PCR; TCRdb's version includes in-frame clones alone and lacks a portion of them. The table includes 150,000 to 200,000 clones, 82% detected once. The sequencing input was PBMCs. Every receptor here comes from a male donor in good health and CMV-seronegative.

V gene TRBV10-3 combines with J gene TRBJ1-2, with D tentatively TRBD1 (5 bases). CDR3 length: 12 amino acids. Trimming cost V 6 bases and J 7 bases, with 12 bases left between them. CDR1 ENHRY and CDR2 SYGVKD come from the germline V gene. The CDR3 sequence is CAIRGGAGGYTF. DNA for the CDR3: TGTGCCATCAGAGGAGGGGCGGGTGGCTACACCTTC.

V gene TRBV2 combines with J gene TRBJ1-2; 7 bases align to TRBD1. The CDR3 sequence is 15 residues long. CDR1 SNHLY and CDR2 FYNNEI come from the germline V gene. V lost 6 bases, J lost 2 bases, and 9 bases stayed unmatched. CDR3 sequence (DNA): TGTGCCAGCAGCTACGGGACAGCTGAAAACTATGGCTACACCTTC. It codes for CASSYGTAENYGYTF.

J is TRBJ1-5 and V is TRBV5-1; 8 positions match TRBD1. There are 18 residues in the CDR3. V shed 3 bases, J shed 5 bases, and the junction held 16 bases outside the gene matches. Germline V gene data show CDR1 as SGHRS and CDR2 as YFSETQ. The CDR3 region has the DNA TGCGCCAGCAGCTCCTTGGTACAGGGGGATCTTGCATATCAGCCCCAGCATTTT. Translation: CASSSLVQGDLAYQPQHF.

The chain links TRBV6-5 to TRBJ1-2; D not resolved. Trimming cost V 0 bases and J 0 bases, with 11 bases left between them. CDR3 size: 16 residues. Germline V lookup: CDR1 MNHEY, CDR2 SVGAGI. CDR3 residues: CASSYSSRRANYGYTF. CDR3 coding DNA: TGTGCCAGCAGTTACTCGAGCAGGCGAGCTAACTATGGCTACACCTTC.

This chain links TRBV15 with TRBJ2-7; 9 bases align to TRBD1. This CDR3 spans 16 amino acids. V lost 3 bases, J lost 0 bases, and 6 bases stayed unmatched. In germline, CDR1 is LNHNV, CDR2 YYDKDF (reference sequence). The CDR3 sequence: CATSSFGQGFSYEQYF. CDR3 sequence (DNA): TGTGCCACCAGCAGTTTCGGACAGGGGTTCTCCTACGAGCAGTACTTC.

V is TRBV7-7 and J is TRBJ2-7; D ambiguous. The CDR3 runs to 14 residues. Per germline, CDR1 SSHAT and CDR2 FNYEAQ (reference sequence). The ends were cut back, 1 base at V and 5 bases at J, with 12 bases in the middle. CDR3 in amino acids: CASSLGSRSHEQYF. The CDR3 region has the DNA TGTGCCAGCAGCTTAGGGTCTAGAAGCCACGAGCAGTACTTC.

The CDR3: CASMMGGRGLAFF. In DNA, the CDR3 is TGTGCCAGCATGATGGGTGGTAGGGGGTTAGCTTTCTTT. The chain carries TRBV27 and TRBJ1-1, with D perhaps matching TRBD1 (6 bases). Germline CDR1 reads MNHEY; CDR2 reads SMNVEV (reference sequence). CDR3 length: 13 residues. Trimming cost V 7 bases and J 10 bases, with 19 bases left between them.

This clone was seen only a few times. The V call is TRBV28, the J call TRBJ1-3; 9 bases align to TRBD1. From germline, CDR1 is MDHEN and CDR2 SYDVKM. The V gene end was trimmed by 3 bases and the J gene end by 0 bases; junction bases not matched to a gene: 12. CDR3 length equals 19 residues. This CDR3 is CASSFVQGATLYSGNTIYF. In nucleotides, the CDR3 is TGTGCCAGCAGTTTTGTACAGGGGGCTACCCTATACTCTGGAAACACCATATATTTT. The complete variable domain, with remaining parts taken from reference TRBV28 and TRBJ1-3, reads DVKVTQSSRYLVKRTGEKVFLECVQDMDHENMFWYRQDPGLGLRLIYFSYDVKMKEKGDIPEGYSVSREKKERFSLILESASTNQTSMYLCASSFVQGATLYSGNTIYFGEGSWLTVV.

The rearrangement joins TRBV5-4 to TRBJ2-7, with 8 bases lining up with TRBD1. CDR3 size: 13 residues. Germline V CDR1 and CDR2: SGHNT, YYREEE (reference sequence). J was trimmed by 2 bases and V by 5 bases; bases with no gene match: 3. In nucleotides, the CDR3 is TGTGCCAGCAGGGGACAGGACGCCTACGAGCAGTACTTC. This gives the protein CASRGQDAYEQYF.

This sequence joins TRBV15 and TRBJ1-6; D not resolved. Between the trimmed V and J ends, which lost 0 bases and 8 bases, there was a span of 14 bases. Germline loops: CDR1 LNHNV, CDR2 YYDKDF (reference sequence). The CDR3 consists of 16 residues. CDR3 loop: CATSRDPGVRDSPLHF. The CDR3 DNA reads TGTGCCACCAGCAGAGACCCGGGTGTTCGGGATTCACCCCTCCACTTT.

A note on this clone: A read error may produce the germline difference seen at one junction end. V usage is TRBV7-9 and J usage is TRBJ2-5, with 13 bases fitting TRBD2. The CDR3 has 17 amino acids. Germline CDR1 is SEHNR and CDR2 is FQNEAQ (reference sequence). Written as DNA, the CDR3 is TGTTCCAGCAGCTTGTTAACTAGCGGGAGGGGGCAAGAGACCCAGTACTTC. Its translation: CSSSLLTSGRGQETQYF.

The chain is built from TRBV2 and TRBJ1-5, with TRBD1 as a possible D gene (5 bases). Per germline, CDR1 SNHLY and CDR2 FYNNEI. The CDR3 contains 14 residues. With 6 bases removed from V and 5 bases from J, the gap between germline ends came to 14 bases. CDR3 coding DNA: TGTGCCAGCAGCTCCAGACAGACGGATCAGCCCCAGCATTTT. Translation: CASSSRQTDQPQHF.

The chain links TRBV7-2 to TRBJ2-1, with TRBD2 identical over 10 bases. V was pared by 4 bases and J by 7 bases, with 10 bases of the junction left unmatched. The length of the CDR3 is 16 residues. Germline lookup yields CDR1 SGHTA and CDR2 FQGNSA. In nucleotides, the CDR3 is TGTGCCAGCAGCTACTTAGCGGGAGGAGTAGTAAATGAGCAGTTCTTC. As protein: CASSYLAGGVVNEQFF. The complete variable domain, with remaining parts taken from reference TRBV7-2 and TRBJ2-1, reads GAGVSQSPSNKVTEKGKDVELRCDPISGHTALYWYRQSLGQGLEFLIYFQGNSAPDKSGLPSDRFSAERTGGSVSTLTIQRTQQEDSAVYLCASSYLAGGVVNEQFFGPGTRLTVL.

The V gene is TRBV5-6, the J gene TRBJ1-4, with TRBD1 matching over 10 bases. The CDR3 length is 16 residues. Germline trimming cut 0 bases from V and 7 bases from J; bases unmatched to any gene: 6. The germline V gene encodes CDR1 SGHDT and CDR2 YYEEEE. CDR3 in DNA: TGTGCCAGCAGCTTGGGAGGACAGGGGGTGGCTGAAAAACTGTTTTTT. Its translation is CASSLGGQGVAEKLFF. The entire variable domain, with the rest obtained from reference TRBV5-6 and TRBJ1-4, is as follows: DAGVTQSPTHLIKTRGQQVTLRCSPKSGHDTVSWYQQALGQGPQFIFQYYEEEERQRGNFPDRFSGHQFPNYSSELNVNALLLGDSALYLCASSLGGQGVAEKLFFGSGTQLSVL.

V is TRBV7-2 and J is TRBJ2-7, with D possibly being TRBD2 (5 bases). Trimming pared 1 base from V and 6 bases from J, leaving 22 bases between. The CDR3 covers 17 residues. The germline gives CDR1 SGHTA, CDR2 FQGNSA. CDR3: CASSLDVRAGLQAEQYF. The CDR3 DNA sequence: TGTGCCAGCAGCTTAGACGTGCGGGCCGGTTTGCAGGCCGAGCAGTACTTC.

This rearrangement joins TRBV23-1 to TRBJ1-6; 9 positions match TRBD1. Being an ORF, TRBV23-1 has a function that is uncertain. This CDR3 comprises 17 residues. The trim removed 2 bases at V and 8 bases at J, leaving 10 bases unmatched. The CDR3 sequence: CASSQRLTGGKDSPLHF. The CDR3 nucleotides are TGCGCCAGCAGTCAACGACTAACAGGGGGCAAGGATTCACCCCTCCACTTT.

The rearrangement joins TRBV5-8 to TRBJ2-7; 7 nucleotides agree with TRBD1. Germline V gives CDR1 SGHTS, CDR2 YDEGEE. The CDR3 sequence is 20 residues long. Trimming removed 4 bases from V and 3 bases from J; junction bases left unmatched: 25. In DNA form, the CDR3 reads TGTGCCAGCAGCCACGGGATGACAGGGACGTATCGGCGGACAAGCTACGAGCAGTACTTC. Its translation is CASSHGMTGTYRRTSYEQYF.

The V call is TRBV5-1, the J call TRBJ2-7; TRBD1 matches 9 bases. In germline, CDR1 is SGHRS, CDR2 YFSETQ. The trim removed 4 bases at V and 3 bases at J, leaving 8 bases unmatched. The CDR3 extends over 15 amino acids. CDR3 coding DNA: TGCGCCAGCAGCAGTCCGGGACAGGGTTACTACGAGCAGTACTTC. Translating it yields CASSSPGQGYYEQYF.